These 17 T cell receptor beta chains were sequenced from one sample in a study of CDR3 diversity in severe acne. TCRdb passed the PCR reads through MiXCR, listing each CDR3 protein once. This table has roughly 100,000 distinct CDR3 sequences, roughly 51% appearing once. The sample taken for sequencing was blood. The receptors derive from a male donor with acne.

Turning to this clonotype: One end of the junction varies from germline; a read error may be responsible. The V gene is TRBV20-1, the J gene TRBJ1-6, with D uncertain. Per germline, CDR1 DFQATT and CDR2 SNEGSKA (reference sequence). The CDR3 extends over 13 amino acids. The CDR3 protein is CSASGMANSPLHF. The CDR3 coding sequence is TGCAGTGCTTCCGGGATGGCAAATTCGCCCCTCCACTTT.

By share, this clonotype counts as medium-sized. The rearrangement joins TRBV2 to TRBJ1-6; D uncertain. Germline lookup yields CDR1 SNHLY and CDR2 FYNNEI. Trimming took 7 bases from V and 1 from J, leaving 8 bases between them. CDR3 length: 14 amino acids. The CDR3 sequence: CASMLRSYNSPLHF. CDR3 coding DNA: TGTGCCAGCATGTTACGGTCCTATAATTCACCCCTCCACTTT.

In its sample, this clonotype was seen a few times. Written as DNA, the CDR3 is TGTGCTAGTGGTTTTACACCCGGGACAGGGGGCGGCGGCTACACCTTC. Its protein is CASGFTPGTGGGGYTF. The chain recombines TRBV12-5 with TRBJ1-2; 12 positions agree with TRBD1. The CDR3 runs 16 residues. Germline CDR1 reads LGHNT; CDR2 reads FRNRAP. With V trimmed by 3 bases and J by 8 bases, 10 bases remained unmatched.

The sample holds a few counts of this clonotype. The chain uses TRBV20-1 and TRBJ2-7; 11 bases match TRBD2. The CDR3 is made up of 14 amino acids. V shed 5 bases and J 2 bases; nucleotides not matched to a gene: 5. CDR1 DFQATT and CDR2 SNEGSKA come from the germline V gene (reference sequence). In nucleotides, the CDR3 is TGCAGTGCTGCCGGACTAGCGGGTACCTACGAGCAGTACTTC. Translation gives CSAAGLAGTYEQYF.

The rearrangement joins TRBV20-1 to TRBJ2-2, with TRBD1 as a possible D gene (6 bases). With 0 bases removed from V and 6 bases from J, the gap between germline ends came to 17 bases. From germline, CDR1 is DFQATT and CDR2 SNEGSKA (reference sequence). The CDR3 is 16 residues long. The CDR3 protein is CSARDLDSPGAGELFF. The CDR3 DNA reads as TGCAGTGCTAGAGATCTCGACAGCCCAGGGGCCGGGGAGCTGTTTTTT.

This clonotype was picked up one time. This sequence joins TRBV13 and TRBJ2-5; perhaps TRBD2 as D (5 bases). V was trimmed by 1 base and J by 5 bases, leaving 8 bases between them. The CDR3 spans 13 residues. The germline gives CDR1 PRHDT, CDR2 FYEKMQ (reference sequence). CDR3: CASSLERDETQYF. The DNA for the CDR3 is TGTGCCAGCAGCTTAGAGAGGGATGAGACCCAGTACTTC.

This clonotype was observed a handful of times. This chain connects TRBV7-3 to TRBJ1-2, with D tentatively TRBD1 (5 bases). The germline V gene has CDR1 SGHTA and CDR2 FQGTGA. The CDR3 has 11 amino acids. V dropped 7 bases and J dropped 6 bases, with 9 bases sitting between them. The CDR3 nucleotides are TGTGCCAGCACCCTGGGGGATGGCTACACCTTC. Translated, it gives CASTLGDGYTF. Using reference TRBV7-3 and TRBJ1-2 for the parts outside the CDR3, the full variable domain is GAGVSQTPSNKVTEKGKYVELRCDPISGHTALYWYRQSLGQGPEFLIYFQGTGAADDSGLPNDRFFAVRPEGSVSTLKIQRTERGDSAVYLCASTLGDGYTFGSGTRLTVV.

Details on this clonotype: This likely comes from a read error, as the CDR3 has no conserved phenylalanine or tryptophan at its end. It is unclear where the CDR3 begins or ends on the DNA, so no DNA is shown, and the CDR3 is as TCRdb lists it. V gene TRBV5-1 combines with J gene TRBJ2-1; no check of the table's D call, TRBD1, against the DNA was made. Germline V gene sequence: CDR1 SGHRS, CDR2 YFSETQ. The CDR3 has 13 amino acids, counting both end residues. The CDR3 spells CASRYREHNEQLL.

In DNA, the CDR3 is TGTGCCACCAGCAGCCCTAAACAGGGACAGGGGTCCTACGAGCAGTACTTC. Protein: CATSSPKQGQGSYEQYF. This sequence joins TRBV15 and TRBJ2-7, with 10 positions matching TRBD1. J gave up 1 base and V 3 bases, and 9 bases lay outside the gene matches. Germline assignment: CDR1 LNHNV and CDR2 YYDKDF (reference sequence). This CDR3 comprises 17 residues.

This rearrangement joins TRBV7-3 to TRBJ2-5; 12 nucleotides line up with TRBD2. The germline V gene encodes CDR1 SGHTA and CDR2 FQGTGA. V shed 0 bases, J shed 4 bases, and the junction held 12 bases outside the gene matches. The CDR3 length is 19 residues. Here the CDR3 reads CASSLTLAGGPSLIETQYF. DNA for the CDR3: TGTGCCAGCAGCTTAACCCTAGCGGGAGGGCCGAGTCTAATAGAGACCCAGTACTTC.

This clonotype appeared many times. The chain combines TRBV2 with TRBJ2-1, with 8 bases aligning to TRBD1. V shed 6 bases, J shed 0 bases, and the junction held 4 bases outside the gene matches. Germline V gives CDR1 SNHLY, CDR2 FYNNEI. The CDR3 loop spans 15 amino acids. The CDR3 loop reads CASRTGGSSYNEQFF. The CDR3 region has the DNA TGTGCCAGCAGAACAGGGGGGAGCTCCTACAATGAGCAGTTCTTC. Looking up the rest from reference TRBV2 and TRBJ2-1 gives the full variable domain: EPEVTQTPSHQVTQMGQEVILRCVPISNHLYFYWYRQILGQKVEFLVSFYNNEISEKSEIFDDQFSVERPDGSNFTLKIRSTKLEDSAMYFCASRTGGSSYNEQFFGPGTRLTVL.

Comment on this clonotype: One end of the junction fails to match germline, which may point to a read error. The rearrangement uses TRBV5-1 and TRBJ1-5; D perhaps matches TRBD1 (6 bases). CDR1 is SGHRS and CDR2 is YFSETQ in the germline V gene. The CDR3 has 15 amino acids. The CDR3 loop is CASSLVSGANQPQHF. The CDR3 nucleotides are TGTGCCAGCAGCTTGGTTTCAGGGGCCAATCAGCCCCAGCATTTT.

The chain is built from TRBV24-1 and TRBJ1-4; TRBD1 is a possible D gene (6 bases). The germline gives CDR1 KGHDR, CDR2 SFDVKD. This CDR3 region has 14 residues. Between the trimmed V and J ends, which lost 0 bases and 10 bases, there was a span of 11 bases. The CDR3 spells CATSDLIQGGKLFF. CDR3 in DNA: TGTGCCACCAGTGATTTGATACAGGGAGGAAAACTGTTTTTT.

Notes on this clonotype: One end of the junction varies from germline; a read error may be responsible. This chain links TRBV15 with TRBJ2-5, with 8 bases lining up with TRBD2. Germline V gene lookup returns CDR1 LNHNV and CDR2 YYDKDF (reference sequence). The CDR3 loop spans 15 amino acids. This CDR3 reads CATSRSGSRQETQYF. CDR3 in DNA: TGTGCCACCAGCAGGAGCGGGAGTCGGCAAGAGACCCAGTACTTT.

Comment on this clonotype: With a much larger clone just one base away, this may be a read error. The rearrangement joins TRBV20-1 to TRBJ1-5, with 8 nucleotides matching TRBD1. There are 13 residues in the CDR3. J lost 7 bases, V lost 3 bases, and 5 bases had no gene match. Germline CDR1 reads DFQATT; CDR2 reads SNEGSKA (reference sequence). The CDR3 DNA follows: TGCAGTGCTAGCAGACAGGGGCGCCAGCCCCAGCATTTT. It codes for CSASRQGRQPQHF.

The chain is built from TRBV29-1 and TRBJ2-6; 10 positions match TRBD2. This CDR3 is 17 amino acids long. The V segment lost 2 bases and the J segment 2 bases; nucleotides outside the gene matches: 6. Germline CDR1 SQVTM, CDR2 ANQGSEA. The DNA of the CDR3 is TGCAGCGTTGAAAAGCGGGAGGGAGGAACTGGGGCCAACGTCCTGACTTTC. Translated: CSVEKREGGTGANVLTF.

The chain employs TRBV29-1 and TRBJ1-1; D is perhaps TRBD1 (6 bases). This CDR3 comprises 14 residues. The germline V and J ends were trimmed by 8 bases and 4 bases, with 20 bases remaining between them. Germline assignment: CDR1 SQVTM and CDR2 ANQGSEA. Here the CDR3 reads CSTSRGGGGTEAFF. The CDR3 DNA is TGCAGCACCTCCCGGGGGGGGGGCGGCACTGAAGCTTTCTTT.